These 27 T cell receptor beta chains share one sample of origin, sequenced in a study of CD8+ T cells in alopecia areata. Indicated treatment: oral pan-JAK inhibitor, 5-10 mg twice daily. RNA, once extracted, was reverse transcribed into cDNA for use as the sequencing template. Profiled with immunoSEQ multiplex PCR; TCRdb holds only in-frame clones, not every one. The table includes around 100,000 clones, 50% to 65% detected once. The material sequenced was CD4+ T cells sorted from blood, taken at week 24, from a patient treated with tofacitinib. The receptors were gathered from a human donor with alopecia areata.

This rearrangement joins TRBV7-2 to TRBJ2-4, with TRBD1 identical over 8 bases. Losses at the gene ends were 5 bases for V and 6 bases for J; bases not matched to a gene: 9. This CDR3 has 15 residues. Germline CDR1 SGHTA, CDR2 FQGNSA. CDR3 protein: CASSLDREKLNIQYF. The CDR3 coding sequence is TGTGCCAGCAGCCTGGACAGGGAGAAGTTAAACATTCAGTACTTC.

J is TRBJ2-5 and V is TRBV11-2; 9 bases are shared with TRBD1. The CDR3 contains 14 residues. V was pared by 5 bases and J by 3 bases, with 4 bases of the junction left unmatched. CDR1 and CDR2 (germline): SGHAT, FQNNGV. CDR3 residues: CASSRDRVEETQYF. The CDR3 DNA is TGTGCCAGCAGCCGGGACAGGGTGGAAGAGACCCAGTACTTC. The full variable domain, with the rest looked up from reference TRBV11-2 and TRBJ2-5, is EAGVAQSPRYKIIEKRQSVAFWCNPISGHATLYWYQQILGQGPKLLIQFQNNGVVDDSQLPKDRFSAERLKGVDSTLKIQPAKLEDSAVYLCASSRDRVEETQYFGPGTRLLVL.

There are a few counts of this clone. J is TRBJ1-6 and V is TRBV5-1; 7 bases align to TRBD1. CDR3 size: 12 residues. V dropped 0 bases and J dropped 12; count of bases not matched to a gene: 0. Germline V gives CDR1 SGHRS, CDR2 YFSETQ. The DNA for the CDR3 is TGCGCCAGCAGCTTGGACAGGGGACCCCTCCACTTT. Its protein product is CASSLDRGPLHF.

This clone was seen a handful of times. The chain recombines TRBV19 with TRBJ2-2; 7 bases are shared with TRBD1. This CDR3 region has 15 residues. Germline V lookup: CDR1 LNHDA, CDR2 SQIVND (reference sequence). With V trimmed by 7 bases and J by 1 base, 6 bases remained unmatched. The CDR3 loop reads CASTRQGLNTGELFF. CDR3 sequence (DNA): TGTGCCAGTACTAGACAGGGCCTGAACACCGGGGAGCTGTTTTTT.

This rearrangement joins TRBV18 to TRBJ1-4; D gene ambiguous. Germline assignment: CDR1 KGHSH and CDR2 LQKENI. CDR3 length: 11 residues. The V gene lost 6 bases and the J gene lost 7 bases, with 6 bases spanning the gap. The CDR3 region is CASSSGEKLFF. Here the CDR3 DNA reads TGTGCCAGCTCGTCCGGTGAAAAACTGTTTTTT.

The gene calls are TRBV4-1 and TRBJ1-3; 8 nucleotides line up with TRBD1. The junction had 5 bases not matched to a gene; V was cut back by 3 bases and J by 4 bases. The germline V gene encodes CDR1 MGHRA and CDR2 YSYEKL. The length of the CDR3 is 15 residues. In nucleotides, the CDR3 is TGCGCCAGCAGCCAGACAGGGGCAAGGGGAAACACCATATATTTT. Its protein product is CASSQTGARGNTIYF.

This rearrangement joins TRBV4-2 to TRBJ1-5; a weak D match, TRBD1 (5 bases). The length of the CDR3 is 17 residues. Trimming took off 4 bases at V and 5 bases at J, with 21 bases between the two ends. Germline-derived CDR1 and CDR2 are LGHNA and YNFKEQ. The CDR3 DNA sequence: TGTGCCAGCAGCCCCTCCGGAGCCCAGGGCTGGGATCAGCCCCAGCATTTT. It yields the protein CASSPSGAQGWDQPQHF.

The V gene is TRBV29-1, the J gene TRBJ1-4, with 7 bases lining up with TRBD1. CDR1 SQVTM and CDR2 ANQGSEA come from the germline V gene. Trimming removed 4 bases from V and 5 bases from J; junction bases left unmatched: 4. The CDR3 is made up of 13 amino acids. For the CDR3, the DNA is TGCAGCGTTGCCCCAGGGGGGAATGAAAAACTGTTTTTT. This translates into CSVAPGGNEKLFF.

This clone was picked up a small number of times. This rearrangement joins TRBV5-4 to TRBJ2-1, with 8 nucleotides matching TRBD1. Germline V gives CDR1 SGHNT, CDR2 YYREEE (reference sequence). Trimming cost V 3 bases and J 5 bases; bases outside gene matches: 7. This CDR3 has 15 amino acids. CDR3 sequence (DNA): TGTGCCAGCAGCTACCGGGACAGGCTCAACAATGAGCAGTTCTTC. Translated: CASSYRDRLNNEQFF.

J is TRBJ1-1 and V is TRBV5-6, with TRBD1 as a possible D gene (5 bases). The CDR3 loop spans 13 amino acids. From germline, CDR1 is SGHDT and CDR2 YYEEEE. V lost 2 bases, J lost 1 base, and 6 bases lay in between. This chain's CDR3 is CASSLGTNTEAFF. The CDR3 nucleotides read TGTGCCAGCAGCTTAGGGACGAACACTGAAGCTTTCTTT.

The chain couples TRBV6-5 to TRBJ2-1; 7 bases align to TRBD2. This CDR3 has 13 amino acids. V gave up 6 bases and J gave up 6 bases; unmatched junction bases: 5. Germline-derived CDR1 and CDR2 are MNHEY and SVGAGI. In DNA form, the CDR3 reads TGTGCCAGCAGAGGGCTAGCGGTCAATGAGCAGTTCTTC. Residues: CASRGLAVNEQFF.

The V and J genes are TRBV25-1 and TRBJ1-6; TRBD1 matches at 8 bases. This CDR3 is built from 13 residues. Germline V gene lookup returns CDR1 MGHDK and CDR2 SYGVNS. J was trimmed by 9 bases and V by 8 bases; bases with no gene match: 6. The CDR3 spells CASDRGVGSPLHF. CDR3 nucleotides: TGTGCCAGCGACAGGGGAGTAGGTTCACCCCTCCACTTT.

The chain recombines TRBV7-2 with TRBJ1-2, with D tentatively TRBD1 (5 bases). V was pared by 0 bases and J by 0 bases, with 11 bases between. Germline V gene sequence: CDR1 SGHTA, CDR2 FQGNSA. The CDR3 loop spans 16 amino acids. In nucleotides, the CDR3 is TGTGCCAGCAGCTTAGCCCCCGGGGCGGCTAACTATGGCTACACCTTC. Its translation: CASSLAPGAANYGYTF.

This clone was observed a few times. The chain carries TRBV30 and TRBJ2-5; D is ambiguous. There are 12 residues in the CDR3. The germline V and J ends were trimmed by 7 bases and 2 bases, with 11 bases remaining between them. CDR1 and CDR2 from the germline V gene are GTSNPN and SVGIG (reference sequence). CDR3: CAFVSPQETQYF. CDR3 nucleotides: TGTGCCTTCGTGTCGCCACAAGAGACCCAGTACTTC.

The chain joins TRBV7-9 to TRBJ1-2; D might be TRBD1 (6 bases). CDR1 is SEHNR and CDR2 is FQNEAQ in the germline V gene (reference sequence). V lost 6 bases, J lost 2 bases, and 10 bases lay in between. The CDR3 is 13 residues long. This CDR3 reads CASSRTVNYGYTF. For the CDR3, the DNA is TGTGCCAGCAGTCGGACAGTGAACTATGGCTACACCTTC. Filled out from reference TRBV7-9 and TRBJ1-2, the complete variable domain reads DTGVSQNPRHKITKRGQNVTFRCDPISEHNRLYWYRQTLGQGPEFLTYFQNEAQLEKSRLLSDRFSAERPKGSFSTLEIQRTEQGDSAMYLCASSRTVNYGYTFGSGTRLTVV.

This chain uses TRBV2 with TRBJ1-1; maybe TRBD1 (5 bases). The germline V gene has CDR1 SNHLY and CDR2 FYNNEI. Trimming pared 8 bases from V and 1 base from J, leaving 11 bases between. CDR3 size: 13 residues. The chain's CDR3 is CASLDRGNTEAFF. The CDR3 DNA reads TGTGCCAGCCTCGACAGAGGGAACACTGAAGCTTTCTTT.

The rearrangement links TRBV5-1 to TRBJ1-2; possibly TRBD1 for D (5 bases). Between the trimmed V and J ends, which lost 4 bases and 6 bases, there was a span of 13 bases. Germline CDR1 is SGHRS and CDR2 is YFSETQ. This CDR3 spans 13 amino acids. The CDR3 sequence is CASSPSGTDGYTF. CDR3 DNA: TGCGCCAGCAGCCCCTCCGGGACTGATGGCTACACCTTC.

The chain carries TRBV7-8 and TRBJ2-5; 9 positions match TRBD1. Germline values: CDR1 SGHVS, CDR2 FQNEAQ. Germline trimming cut 6 bases from V and 5 bases from J; bases unmatched to any gene: 7. The CDR3 is made up of 14 amino acids. The CDR3 is CASRFTGGGETQYF. The CDR3 bases are TGTGCCAGCAGGTTTACAGGGGGCGGGGAGACCCAGTACTTC. The full variable domain, its missing parts supplied by reference TRBV7-8 and TRBJ2-5, is GAGVSQSPRYKVAKRGQDVALRCDPISGHVSLFWYQQALGQGPEFLTYFQNEAQLDKSGLPSDRFFAERPEGSVSTLKIQRTQQEDSAVYLCASRFTGGGETQYFGPGTRLLVL.

This clone was picked up a small number of times. The chain combines TRBV14 with TRBJ1-4; D call uncertain. The CDR3 contains 14 residues. With 3 bases removed from V and 6 bases from J, the gap between germline ends came to 11 bases. Germline V gives CDR1 SGHDN, CDR2 FVKESK. CDR3 region: CASSHAVRDEKLFF. The CDR3 region has the DNA TGTGCCAGCAGCCACGCTGTACGAGATGAAAAACTGTTTTTT.

The chain recombines TRBV2 with TRBJ1-2; 7 nucleotides line up with TRBD1. The CDR3 totals 16 residues. Germline values: CDR1 SNHLY, CDR2 FYNNEI. With V trimmed by 2 bases and J by 8 bases, 14 bases remained unmatched. In nucleotides, the CDR3 is TGTGCCAGCAGTGAAATGTCGACAGGGAGTGAAGGGGGCTACACCTTC. Translation gives CASSEMSTGSEGGYTF.

This clone was seen a handful of times. CDR3 residues: CATSPGQFYGYTF. Written as DNA, the CDR3 is TGTGCCACCAGCCCGGGACAGTTCTATGGCTACACCTTC. The gene calls are TRBV15 and TRBJ1-2; 7 nucleotides agree with TRBD1. V lost 5 bases and J lost 4; bases outside the gene matches: 4. Germline values: CDR1 LNHNV, CDR2 YYDKDF (reference sequence). The CDR3 sequence is 13 residues long.

V gene TRBV27 combines with J gene TRBJ2-3; D tentatively fits TRBD1 or TRBD2 (5 bases each). This CDR3 contains 16 residues. V lost 2 bases to trimming and J lost 4 bases, with 16 bases between them. CDR1 and CDR2 from the germline V gene are MNHEY and SMNVEV (reference sequence). The DNA of the CDR3 is TGTGCCAGCAGTTTAATGAGGGGACGCCACGCAGATACGCAGTATTTT. Translated: CASSLMRGRHADTQYF.

This sequence joins TRBV7-9 and TRBJ1-6; perhaps TRBD1 as D (6 bases). Per germline, CDR1 SEHNR and CDR2 FQNEAQ (reference sequence). Between the trimmed V and J ends, which lost 7 bases and 9 bases, there was a span of 19 bases. The CDR3 totals 15 residues. The CDR3 is CASTQDSYEGSPLHF. CDR3 bases: TGTGCCAGCACCCAGGACAGCTACGAGGGTTCACCCCTCCACTTT.

This chain connects TRBV4-1 to TRBJ2-1, with 9 bases matching TRBD1. The length of the CDR3 is 14 residues. Germline CDR1 MGHRA, CDR2 YSYEKL. V lost 3 bases to trimming and J lost 8 bases; unmatched junction nucleotides: 5. CDR3 nucleotide sequence: TGCGCCAGCAGCCACGGGGACAGGGTCGATGAGCAGTTCTTC. Protein: CASSHGDRVDEQFF.

This sequence joins TRBV19 and TRBJ2-2, with D tentatively TRBD1 (5 bases). This CDR3 has 14 residues. V shed 4 bases and J shed 2 bases, with 8 bases lying between them. CDR1 and CDR2 (germline): LNHDA, SQIVND (reference sequence). CDR3 coding DNA: TGTGCCAGTAGTAGGACATTAAACACCGGGGAGCTGTTTTTT. It translates to CASSRTLNTGELFF.

The gene calls are TRBV9 and TRBJ2-5; D uncertain. The germline V gene has CDR1 SGDLS and CDR2 YYNGEE. Trimming cost V 5 bases and J 2 bases, with 10 bases left between them. This CDR3 has 13 residues. CDR3 in DNA: TGTGCCAGCAGTACAGAACCTCAAGAGACCCAGTACTTC. Translating gives CASSTEPQETQYF.

The V gene is TRBV2, the J gene TRBJ2-1; 7 bases agree with TRBD1. CDR1 is SNHLY and CDR2 is FYNNEI in the germline V gene. Trimming took 4 bases from V and 6 from J; bases not matched to a gene: 6. The CDR3 runs to 14 residues. CDR3 protein: CASSVRQGFNEQFF. The CDR3 DNA follows: TGTGCCAGCAGTGTGCGACAGGGTTTCAATGAGCAGTTCTTC.